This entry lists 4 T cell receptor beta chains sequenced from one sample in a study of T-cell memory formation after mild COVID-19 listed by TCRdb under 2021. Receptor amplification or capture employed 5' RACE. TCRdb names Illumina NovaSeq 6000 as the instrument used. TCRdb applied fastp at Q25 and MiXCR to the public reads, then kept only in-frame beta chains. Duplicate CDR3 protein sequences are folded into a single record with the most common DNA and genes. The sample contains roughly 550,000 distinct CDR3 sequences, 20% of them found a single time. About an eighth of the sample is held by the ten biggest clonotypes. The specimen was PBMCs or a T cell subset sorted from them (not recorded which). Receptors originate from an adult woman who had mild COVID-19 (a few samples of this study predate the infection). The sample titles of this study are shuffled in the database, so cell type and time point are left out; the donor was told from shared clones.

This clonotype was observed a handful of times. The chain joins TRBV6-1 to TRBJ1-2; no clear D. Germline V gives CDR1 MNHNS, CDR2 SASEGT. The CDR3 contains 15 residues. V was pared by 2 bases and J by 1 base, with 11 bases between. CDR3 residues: CASSESAANNYGYTF. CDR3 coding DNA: TGTGCCAGCAGTGAATCGGCGGCCAATAACTATGGCTACACCTTC.

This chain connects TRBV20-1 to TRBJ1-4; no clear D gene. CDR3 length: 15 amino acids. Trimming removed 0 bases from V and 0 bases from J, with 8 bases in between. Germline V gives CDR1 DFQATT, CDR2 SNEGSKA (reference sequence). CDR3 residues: CSARDKGATNEKLFF. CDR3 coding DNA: TGCAGTGCTAGAGACAAGGGTGCAACTAATGAAAAACTGTTTTTT.

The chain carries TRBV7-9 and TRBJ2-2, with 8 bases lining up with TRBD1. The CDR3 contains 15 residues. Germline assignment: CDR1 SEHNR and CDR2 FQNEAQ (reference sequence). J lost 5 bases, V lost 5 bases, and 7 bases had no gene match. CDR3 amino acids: CASSITGGETGELFF. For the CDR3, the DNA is TGTGCCAGCAGCATCACAGGGGGAGAGACCGGGGAGCTGTTTTTT. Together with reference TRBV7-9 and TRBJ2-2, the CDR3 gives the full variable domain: DTGVSQNPRHKITKRGQNVTFRCDPISEHNRLYWYRQTLGQGPEFLTYFQNEAQLEKSRLLSDRFSAERPKGSFSTLEIQRTEQGDSAMYLCASSITGGETGELFFGEGSRLTVL.

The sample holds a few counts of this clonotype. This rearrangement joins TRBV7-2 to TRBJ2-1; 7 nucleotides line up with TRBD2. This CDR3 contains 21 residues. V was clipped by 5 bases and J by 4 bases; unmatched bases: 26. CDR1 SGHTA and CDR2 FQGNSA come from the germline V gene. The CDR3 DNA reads TGTGCCAGCAGCCTACGACCTATGGGTGTCGGGGAGGGGCTCCGATACAATGAGCAGTTCTTC. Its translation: CASSLRPMGVGEGLRYNEQFF.